A selection of T cell receptor beta chains follows, all from one sample in a study of T cells in Graves' hyperthyroidism and ophthalmopathy. TCRdb fed the multiplex PCR reads into MiXCR, producing one record per CDR3 protein. This table holds around 490,000 distinct CDR3 sequences, approximately 20% found once. The sequenced sample was blood. The receptors shown here come from a man between 35 and 55 years old with Graves' ophthalmopathy. CDR3s include the opening cysteine and the closing phenylalanine or tryptophan. The D gene is left open where the match is weak.

v_gene	d_gene	j_gene	CDR3aa
TRBV6-5	.	TRBJ2-5	CASSYVILETQYF
TRBV6-1	.	TRBJ1-6	CASSPPGVPLHF
TRBV6-5	.	TRBJ1-1	CASSSGSRGTEAFF
TRBV30	.	TRBJ1-2	CAWTVGWDGYTF
TRBV20-1	.	TRBJ2-1	CSARIGRINEQFF
TRBV10-2	.	TRBJ1-1	CASTNRASDTEAFF
TRBV11-2	TRBD2	TRBJ2-5	CASSSLGGLAGVAGETQYF
TRBV4-1	TRBD1	TRBJ2-5	CASSLQGAPGTQYF
TRBV2	TRBD2	TRBJ2-1	CASSALTSVGEQFF
TRBV30	.	TRBJ1-1	CAWTTLGGGTEAFF
TRBV29-1	.	TRBJ2-7	CSVETGTSYEQYF
TRBV6-2/TRBV6-3	.	TRBJ2-7	CASSRDGWAYEQYF
TRBV28	.	TRBJ1-1	CASSLNRVAAFF
TRBV5-5	.	TRBJ1-1	CASSFSIDTEAFF
TRBV3-1	.	TRBJ2-5	CASSRKVPGGETQYF
TRBV29-1	TRBD2	TRBJ2-3	CSVEDWVLAGVKDTQYF
TRBV12-3/TRBV12-4	TRBD1	TRBJ2-7	CASSLITGGTYEQYF
TRBV20-1	.	TRBJ2-1	CSAPTPLSGNEQFF
TRBV4-2	.	TRBJ1-6	CASGKNNSPLHF
TRBV20-1	.	TRBJ2-6	CSASGVSGANVLTF
TRBV5-1	.	TRBJ2-5	CASSLPSGVIQETQYF
TRBV12-3/TRBV12-4	TRBD2	TRBJ2-7	CASSPAGLAGYEQYF
TRBV28	.	TRBJ1-6	CASSLWGGDSPLHF
TRBV19	TRBD2	TRBJ2-1	CASSISGLAYNEQFF
TRBV27	TRBD1	TRBJ2-7	CASKRDRGYTYEQYF
TRBV20-1	.	TRBJ2-4	CSVQGISGKNIQYF
TRBV28	.	TRBJ1-3	CASSFGWTRGGNTIYF
TRBV7-8	.	TRBJ2-1	CASSGGRGAPEQFF
TRBV30	.	TRBJ1-3	CAWSPTPLTTIYF
TRBV29-1	TRBD2	TRBJ2-7	CSVTTWTSESSYEQYF
TRBV30	TRBD1	TRBJ1-4	CASTPIDRDNEKLFF
TRBV11-2	.	TRBJ2-1	CASSLGPPEQFF
TRBV20-1	TRBD2	TRBJ2-1	CSARDELRENSYNEQFF
TRBV28	.	TRBJ2-5	CASSLGARSQETQYF
TRBV11-3	.	TRBJ2-2	CASSLGGAGNTGELFF
TRBV29-1	.	TRBJ2-5	CSVDRDIEETQYF
TRBV11-2	.	TRBJ2-3	CASSLGKRGVSSTDTQYF
TRBV6-2/TRBV6-3	TRBD1	TRBJ1-1	CASSYPDRGRMNTEAFF
TRBV7-8	.	TRBJ2-3	CASSLGREGTNTQYF
TRBV13	.	TRBJ1-4	CASKIGGEEKLFF
TRBV4-1	TRBD2	TRBJ2-3	CASSQDKAAGGPRDTQYF
TRBV2	TRBD2	TRBJ2-3	CASSETRGVADTQYF
TRBV7-9	.	TRBJ2-5	CASSLAGGMETQYF
TRBV28	TRBD1	TRBJ2-4	CASSPPGQGTKNIQYF
TRBV20-1	.	TRBJ2-1	CSGGGSDYRSYNEQFF
TRBV18	.	TRBJ2-3	CASSRTQDSTDTQYF